Here is one T cell receptor (beta chain) with its context. Sequenced by immunoSEQ multiplex PCR; TCRdb stores in-frame clones only, minus some. The sample includes a few hundred thousand clones, approximately 89% seen only once; the top ten take approximately 7.8%. There are 16 residues in the CDR3. The V gene end was trimmed by 2 bases and the J gene end by 5 bases; junction bases not matched to a gene: 8. The germline gives CDR1 MDHEN, CDR2 SYDVKM. This sample was taken from a study of blood T cell repertoires in COVID-19. Material: peripheral blood. This receptor was obtained from a woman between 50 and 59 years old who had recovered from COVID-19. The chain is built from TRBV28 and TRBJ2-1; TRBD2 matches at 8 bases. CDR3 protein: CASSLAAGTRHNEQFF. The CDR3 nucleotides read TGTGCCAGCAGTTTAGCAGCCGGGACTAGACACAATGAGCAGTTCTTC.